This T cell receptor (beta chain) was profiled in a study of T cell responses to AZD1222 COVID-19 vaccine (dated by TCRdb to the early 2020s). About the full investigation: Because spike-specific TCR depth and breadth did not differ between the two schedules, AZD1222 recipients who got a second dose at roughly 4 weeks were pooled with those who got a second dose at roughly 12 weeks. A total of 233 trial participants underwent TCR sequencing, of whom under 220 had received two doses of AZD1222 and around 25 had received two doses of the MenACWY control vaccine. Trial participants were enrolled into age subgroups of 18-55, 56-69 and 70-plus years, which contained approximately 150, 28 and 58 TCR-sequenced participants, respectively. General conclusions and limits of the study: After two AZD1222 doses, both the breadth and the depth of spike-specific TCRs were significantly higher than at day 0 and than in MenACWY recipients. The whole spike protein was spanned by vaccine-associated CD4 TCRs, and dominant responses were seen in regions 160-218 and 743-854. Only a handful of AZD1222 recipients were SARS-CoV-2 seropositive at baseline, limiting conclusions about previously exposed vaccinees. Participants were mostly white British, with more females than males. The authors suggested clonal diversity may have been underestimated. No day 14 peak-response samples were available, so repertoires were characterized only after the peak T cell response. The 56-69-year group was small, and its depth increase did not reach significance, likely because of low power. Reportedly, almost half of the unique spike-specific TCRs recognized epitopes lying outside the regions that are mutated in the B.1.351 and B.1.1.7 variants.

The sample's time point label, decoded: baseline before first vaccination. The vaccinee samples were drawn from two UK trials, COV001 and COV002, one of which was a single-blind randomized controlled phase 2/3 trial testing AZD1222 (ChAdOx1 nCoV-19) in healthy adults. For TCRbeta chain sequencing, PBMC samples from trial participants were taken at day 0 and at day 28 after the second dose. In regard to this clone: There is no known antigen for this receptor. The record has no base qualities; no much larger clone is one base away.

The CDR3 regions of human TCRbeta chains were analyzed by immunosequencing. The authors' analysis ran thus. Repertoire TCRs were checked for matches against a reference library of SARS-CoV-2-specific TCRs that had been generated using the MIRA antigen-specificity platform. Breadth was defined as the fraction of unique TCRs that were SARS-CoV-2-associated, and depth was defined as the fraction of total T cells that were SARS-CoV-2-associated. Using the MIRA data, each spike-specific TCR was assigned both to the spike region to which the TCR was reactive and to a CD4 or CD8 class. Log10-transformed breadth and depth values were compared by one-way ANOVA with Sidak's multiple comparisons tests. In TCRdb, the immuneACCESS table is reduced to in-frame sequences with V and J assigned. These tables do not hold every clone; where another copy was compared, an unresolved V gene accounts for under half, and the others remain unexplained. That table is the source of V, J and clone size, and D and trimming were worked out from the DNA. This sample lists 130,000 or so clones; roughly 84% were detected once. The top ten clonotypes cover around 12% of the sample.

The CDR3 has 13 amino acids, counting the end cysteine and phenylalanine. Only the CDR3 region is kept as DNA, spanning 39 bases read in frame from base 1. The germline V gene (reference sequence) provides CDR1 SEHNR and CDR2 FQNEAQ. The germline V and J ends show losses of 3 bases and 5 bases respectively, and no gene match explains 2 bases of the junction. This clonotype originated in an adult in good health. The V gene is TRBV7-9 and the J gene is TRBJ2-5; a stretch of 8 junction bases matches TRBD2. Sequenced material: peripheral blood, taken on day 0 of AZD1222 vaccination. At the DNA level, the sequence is TGTGCCAGCAGCTTCGGCGGGGGGGAGACCCAGTACTTC. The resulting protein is CASSFGGGETQYF.